The source of this TCR beta chain is a study of T cells expressing NK-cell markers. CDR1 and CDR2 (germline): LGHNA, YNFKEQ. This CDR3 spans 16 amino acids. Worth noting for this clonotype: The antigen is not known.

Libraries used 5'RACE template switching adding universal primer site and UMIs. Reprocessing the 5' RACE reads, TCRdb reports a single entry for every CDR3 protein and omits DNA. This sample's table reports roughly 350,000 distinct CDR3 sequences. Study-wide results and caveats: HCMV specificity of expanded NKG2C+ T cell clones remained unclear. Also leading the CD3+CD56-NKG2C+ fraction in a handful of donors were these clonotypes. The study found dominant NKG2C+ clonotypes at 1.0-7.0% of CD8+ T cells in about six donors.

The origin of this receptor is a man aged 18-75 years in good health. The rearrangement links TRBV4-2 to TRBJ2-1; the TCRdb D gene call, TRBD2, has no DNA to confirm it. The sequencing input was blood T cells: a sorted CD56 or NKG2C T cell subset, CD4+ or CD8+ T cells, or bulk PBMC T cells (not recorded which). The CDR3 reads CASSQGTSGGESEQFF.